The rows below give T cell receptor beta chains drawn from one sample of a study of control samples from healthy donors and cancer patients. Some clones are missing from TCRdb's copy, which holds only in-frame ones; the method was immunoSEQ multiplex PCR. The sample shows 75,000 to 100,000 clones, almost 85% of them seen only once. The sample was blood. The receptors were gathered from a man in his fifties or sixties in good health. CDR3s include the opening cysteine and the closing phenylalanine or tryptophan. Each record gives: clone size, D gene, V gene, J gene, CDR3 DNA, CDR3 protein. D genes are given only for firm matches. Size is omitted from some rows. Given values are once, few, many or a class for expanded clones.

clone size: .
D gene: .
V gene: TRBV6-5
J gene: TRBJ1-3
CDR3 DNA: TGTGCCAGCAGTAGTCGGGCCAGGGAAGGAAACACCATATATTTT
CDR3 protein: CASSSRAREGNTIYF

clone size: few
D gene: .
V gene: TRBV10-2
J gene: TRBJ1-4
CDR3 DNA: TGCGCCAGCAGTCCAGGGAGTGAAAAACTGTTTTTT
CDR3 protein: CASSPGSEKLFF

clone size: .
D gene: TRBD2
V gene: TRBV7-6
J gene: TRBJ2-1
CDR3 DNA: TGTGCCAGCAGCTTAATGGCTAGCGGGAACAATGAGCAGTTCTTC
CDR3 protein: CASSLMASGNNEQFF

clone size: .
D gene: .
V gene: TRBV5-8
J gene: TRBJ2-2
CDR3 DNA: TGTGCCAGCAGCTTGGGCAGCACGAACACCGGGGAGCTGTTTTTT
CDR3 protein: CASSLGSTNTGELFF

clone size: .
D gene: .
V gene: TRBV19
J gene: TRBJ1-1
CDR3 DNA: TGTGCCAGTAGTATAGTCATCACAGGTATGAACACTGAAGCTTTCTTT
CDR3 protein: CASSIVITGMNTEAFF

clone size: .
D gene: .
V gene: TRBV7-8
J gene: TRBJ2-7
CDR3 DNA: TGTGCCAGCAGCTCGTCCGGGTCCTACGAGCAGTACTTC
CDR3 protein: CASSSSGSYEQYF

clone size: .
D gene: .
V gene: TRBV11-3
J gene: TRBJ2-3
CDR3 DNA: TGTGCCAGCAGCTTAGAATTGGGAGGCACAGATACGCAGTATTTT
CDR3 protein: CASSLELGGTDTQYF

clone size: .
D gene: .
V gene: TRBV14
J gene: TRBJ1-1
CDR3 DNA: TGTGCCAGCAGCCAAGACGGGATCGGAGCTTTCTTT
CDR3 protein: CASSQDGIGAFF

clone size: .
D gene: .
V gene: TRBV19
J gene: TRBJ1-5
CDR3 DNA: TGTGCCAGTAGTATAGGAGGGGGGGGACCAAGCAATCAGCCCCAGCATTTT
CDR3 protein: CASSIGGGGPSNQPQHF

clone size: .
D gene: .
V gene: TRBV6-5
J gene: TRBJ1-5
CDR3 DNA: TGTGCCAGCAGGGAGAGGGTAGTTGGCAATCAGCCCCAGCATTTT
CDR3 protein: CASRERVVGNQPQHF

clone size: .
D gene: .
V gene: TRBV19
J gene: TRBJ2-7
CDR3 DNA: TGTGCCAGTAGTATTGGGTTTAGGCGCCGGAGCTCCTACGAGCAGTACTTC
CDR3 protein: CASSIGFRRRSSYEQYF

clone size: once
D gene: .
V gene: TRBV27
J gene: TRBJ1-3
CDR3 DNA: TGTGCCAGCATGGGGAGGCCGGAGAGGCTGGGAGGAAACACCATATATTTT
CDR3 protein: CASMGRPERLGGNTIYF

clone size: .
D gene: .
V gene: TRBV6-5
J gene: TRBJ2-7
CDR3 DNA: TGTGCCAGCAGTCTACGGGGAGGCGAGCAGTACTTC
CDR3 protein: CASSLRGGEQYF

clone size: .
D gene: TRBD1
V gene: TRBV7-3
J gene: TRBJ1-1
CDR3 DNA: TGTGCCAGCAGCTTCGACAGGGGGTCTGAAGCTTTCTTT
CDR3 protein: CASSFDRGSEAFF

clone size: .
D gene: .
V gene: TRBV7-6
J gene: TRBJ2-1
CDR3 DNA: TGTGCCAGCAGCTTAGGACCGGGCTATGAGCAGTTCTTC
CDR3 protein: CASSLGPGYEQFF

clone size: .
D gene: .
V gene: TRBV30
J gene: TRBJ2-7
CDR3 DNA: TGTGCCTGGAGTGTACGTGTAGAGATCTACGAGCAGTACTTC
CDR3 protein: CAWSVRVEIYEQYF

clone size: .
D gene: .
V gene: TRBV5-5
J gene: TRBJ2-2
CDR3 DNA: TGTGCCAGCAGCTTGGAAGGGACTGCCAACTCCGACACCGGGGAGCTGTTTTTT
CDR3 protein: CASSLEGTANSDTGELFF

clone size: .
D gene: .
V gene: TRBV14
J gene: TRBJ2-5
CDR3 DNA: TGTGCCAGCAGCCAAGCTTGGGAGACCCAGTACTTC
CDR3 protein: CASSQAWETQYF

clone size: .
D gene: .
V gene: TRBV6-5
J gene: TRBJ2-7
CDR3 DNA: TGTGCCAGCAGTTACTTTCCTGCCGGGGACGACGAGCAGTACTTC
CDR3 protein: CASSYFPAGDDEQYF

clone size: few
D gene: .
V gene: TRBV29-1
J gene: TRBJ2-5
CDR3 DNA: TGCAGTTTCTTCGGAGCGGGAGAGACCCAGTACTTC
CDR3 protein: CSFFGAGETQYF

clone size: .
D gene: TRBD1
V gene: TRBV29-1
J gene: TRBJ1-1
CDR3 DNA: TGCAGCGTTGAAGCGACAGGGAACGCAAACCTGAACACTGAAGCTTTCTTT
CDR3 protein: CSVEATGNANLNTEAFF

clone size: once
D gene: .
V gene: TRBV7-9
J gene: TRBJ1-1
CDR3 DNA: TGTGCCAGCAGCTTACCCGGAGCTATGAACACTGAAGCTTTCTTT
CDR3 protein: CASSLPGAMNTEAFF

clone size: .
D gene: TRBD1
V gene: TRBV4-1
J gene: TRBJ2-7
CDR3 DNA: TGCGCCAGCAGCCGCCAAGGGGGACAGGGCTACGAGCAGTACTTC
CDR3 protein: CASSRQGGQGYEQYF

clone size: .
D gene: .
V gene: TRBV18
J gene: TRBJ1-2
CDR3 DNA: TGTGCCAGCTTGGCAACGACGGAGTCGACCACCCACTTC
CDR3 protein: CASLATTESTTHF

clone size: .
D gene: TRBD1
V gene: TRBV24-1
J gene: TRBJ1-1
CDR3 DNA: TGTGCCACAAGGGGGACAGGTCCCCGAGGCACTGAAGCTTTCTTT
CDR3 protein: CATRGTGPRGTEAFF

clone size: .
D gene: TRBD1
V gene: TRBV3-1/TRBV3-2
J gene: TRBJ1-4
CDR3 DNA: TGTGCCAGCAGCCAAGATGACAGGGGAAGGGAAAAACTGTTTTTT
CDR3 protein: CASSQDDRGREKLFF

clone size: .
D gene: .
V gene: TRBV7-8
J gene: TRBJ1-1
CDR3 DNA: TGTGCCAGCAGCCCGAGGGGACCCACTGAAGCTTTCTTT
CDR3 protein: CASSPRGPTEAFF

clone size: .
D gene: TRBD2
V gene: TRBV5-1
J gene: TRBJ2-7
CDR3 DNA: TGCGCCAGCAGCTTGGGGACTAGCGGGGCCGGCGAGCAGTACTTC
CDR3 protein: CASSLGTSGAGEQYF

clone size: .
D gene: .
V gene: TRBV6-1
J gene: TRBJ1-6
CDR3 DNA: TGTGCCAGCAGTGAGGTCGATGGCGGGTATTCACCCCTCCACTTT
CDR3 protein: CASSEVDGGYSPLHF

clone size: .
D gene: .
V gene: TRBV19
J gene: TRBJ1-2
CDR3 DNA: TGTGCCAGTATGAGTCTCCGGGACGTTGGCTACACCTTC
CDR3 protein: CASMSLRDVGYTF

clone size: once
D gene: .
V gene: TRBV5-1
J gene: TRBJ2-3
CDR3 DNA: TGCGCCAGCAGTTCGGGACGGTATACAGATACGCAGTATTTT
CDR3 protein: CASSSGRYTDTQYF

clone size: .
D gene: TRBD1
V gene: TRBV7-9
J gene: TRBJ1-1
CDR3 DNA: TGTGCCAGCAGCTTACAGGGGGGGCCGAACACTGAAGCTTTCTTT
CDR3 protein: CASSLQGGPNTEAFF

clone size: .
D gene: .
V gene: TRBV30
J gene: TRBJ2-3
CDR3 DNA: TGTGCCTGGAGTTCTGCTGGCACATACACAGATACGCAGTATTTT
CDR3 protein: CAWSSAGTYTDTQYF

clone size: .
D gene: .
V gene: TRBV2
J gene: TRBJ2-2
CDR3 DNA: TGTGCCAGCAGTGAGACCGCCCAGGGTACCGGGGAGCTGTTTTTT
CDR3 protein: CASSETAQGTGELFF

clone size: .
D gene: TRBD1
V gene: TRBV4-1
J gene: TRBJ2-7
CDR3 DNA: TGCGCCAGCAGCCACGTTTCAAAGGGACAGAAAAATTCCTACGAGCAGTACTTC
CDR3 protein: CASSHVSKGQKNSYEQYF

clone size: once
D gene: TRBD1
V gene: TRBV18
J gene: TRBJ1-2
CDR3 DNA: TGTGCCAGCTCACCGCAACAGGGGGCTAACTATGGCTACACCTTC
CDR3 protein: CASSPQQGANYGYTF

clone size: .
D gene: TRBD2
V gene: TRBV10-3
J gene: TRBJ2-1
CDR3 DNA: TGTGCCATCAGTGAGATCAAGATGAGGGGGCCAGCGGGAGGGCCTTCCTACAATGAGCAGTTCTTC
CDR3 protein: CAISEIKMRGPAGGPSYNEQFF

clone size: .
D gene: .
V gene: TRBV7-9
J gene: TRBJ2-5
CDR3 DNA: TGTGCCAGCAGCTTTCCCCCCCGGGGCAGAGGGCGCGAGACCCAGTACTTC
CDR3 protein: CASSFPPRGRGRETQYF

clone size: few
D gene: .
V gene: TRBV11-2
J gene: TRBJ1-6
CDR3 DNA: TGTGCCAGCAGCTTAAGCTCCTATAATTCACCCCTCCACTTT
CDR3 protein: CASSLSSYNSPLHF

clone size: .
D gene: .
V gene: TRBV6-4
J gene: TRBJ2-2
CDR3 DNA: TGTGCCAGCAGTGACTCCGGCCATAACACCGGGGAGCTGTTTTTT
CDR3 protein: CASSDSGHNTGELFF

clone size: .
D gene: .
V gene: TRBV30
J gene: TRBJ2-2
CDR3 DNA: TGTGCCTGGAGTGTTAAGGGCTCCGGGGAGCTGTTTTTT
CDR3 protein: CAWSVKGSGELFF

clone size: .
D gene: .
V gene: TRBV5-4
J gene: TRBJ1-3
CDR3 DNA: TGTGCCAGCAGCTCGCGACAGAGTGAAAACACCATATATTTT
CDR3 protein: CASSSRQSENTIYF

clone size: .
D gene: .
V gene: TRBV7-7
J gene: TRBJ1-3
CDR3 DNA: TGTGCTAGCAGCTTAACCGCAGGGACGGCTCCTGGAAACACCATATATTTT
CDR3 protein: CASSLTAGTAPGNTIYF

clone size: .
D gene: TRBD1
V gene: TRBV13
J gene: TRBJ2-5
CDR3 DNA: TGTGCCAGCAGCTTAGAGGGGACAGGGCCGCAAGAGACCCAGTACTTC
CDR3 protein: CASSLEGTGPQETQYF

clone size: .
D gene: .
V gene: TRBV6-1
J gene: TRBJ2-5
CDR3 DNA: TGTGCCAGCAGTGAAATGGCAGGGCAAGAGACCCAGTACTTC
CDR3 protein: CASSEMAGQETQYF

clone size: .
D gene: .
V gene: TRBV6-5
J gene: TRBJ2-3
CDR3 DNA: TGTGCCAGCACAAGGGGACGGGGGGCCGAGGGTACGCAGTATTTT
CDR3 protein: CASTRGRGAEGTQYF

clone size: .
D gene: .
V gene: TRBV14
J gene: TRBJ1-3
CDR3 DNA: TGTGCCAGCAGCTACGGGGGCGGAAACACCATATATTTT
CDR3 protein: CASSYGGGNTIYF

clone size: once
D gene: .
V gene: TRBV6-1
J gene: TRBJ1-5
CDR3 DNA: TGTGCCAGCAGTGAAAGTAGATGGCAGGGTAATCAGCCCCAGCATTTT
CDR3 protein: CASSESRWQGNQPQHF

clone size: .
D gene: TRBD2
V gene: TRBV5-1
J gene: TRBJ2-3
CDR3 DNA: TGCGCCAGCAGCGCATACGATAGCGGGATGGTTACAGATACGCAGTATTTT
CDR3 protein: CASSAYDSGMVTDTQYF

clone size: .
D gene: .
V gene: TRBV11-2
J gene: TRBJ2-5
CDR3 DNA: TGTGCCAGCAGCTTTGGAGCCCCGCAAGAGACCCAGTACTTC
CDR3 protein: CASSFGAPQETQYF

clone size: .
D gene: TRBD1
V gene: TRBV7-9
J gene: TRBJ2-7
CDR3 DNA: TGTGCCAGCAGCGTCGGACAGGGGCGAACCTACGAGCAGTACTTC
CDR3 protein: CASSVGQGRTYEQYF

clone size: few
D gene: TRBD2
V gene: TRBV6-5
J gene: TRBJ2-1
CDR3 DNA: TGTGCCAGCTCCCCTCGCGGGGGAGCCATTGGTGAGCAGTTCTTC
CDR3 protein: CASSPRGGAIGEQFF